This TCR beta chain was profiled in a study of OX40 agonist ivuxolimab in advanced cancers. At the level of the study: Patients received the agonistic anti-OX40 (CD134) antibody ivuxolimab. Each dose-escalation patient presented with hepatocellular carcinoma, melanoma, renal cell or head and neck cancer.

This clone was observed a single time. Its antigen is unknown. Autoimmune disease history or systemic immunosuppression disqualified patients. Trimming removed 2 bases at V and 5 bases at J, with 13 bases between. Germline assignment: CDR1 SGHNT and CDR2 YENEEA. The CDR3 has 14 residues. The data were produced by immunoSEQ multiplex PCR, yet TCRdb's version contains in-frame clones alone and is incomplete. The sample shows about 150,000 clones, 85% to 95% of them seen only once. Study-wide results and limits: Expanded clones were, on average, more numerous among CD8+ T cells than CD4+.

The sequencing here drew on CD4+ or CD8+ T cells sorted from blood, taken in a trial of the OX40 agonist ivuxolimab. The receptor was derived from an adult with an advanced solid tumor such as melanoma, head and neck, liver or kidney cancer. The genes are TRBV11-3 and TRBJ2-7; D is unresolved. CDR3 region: CASSLNPVTDEQYF. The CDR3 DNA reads TGTGCCAGCAGCTTAAATCCGGTGACGGACGAGCAGTACTTC.